This T cell receptor (beta chain) was recovered during a study of blood T cells in healthy people across ages. Germline V gene data show CDR1 as SEHNR and CDR2 as FQNEAQ (reference sequence). This CDR3 is 16 amino acids long. V was cut by 0 bases and J by 8 bases, with 19 bases left in between. Alongside a J-beta primer mix, a sample-barcoded 5' primer served in a second PCR lasting about 7 to 11 cycles. TCRdb re-derived calls from the 5' RACE reads in MiXCR, one entry per CDR3 protein. The sample includes over a million distinct CDR3 sequences, less than 25% of them seen just once. The sample was also linked to a second study, of T cells of mothers and their children. That paper states: Inherited differences only slightly affect thymic shaping of TCR recombination output.

The chain recombines TRBV7-9 with TRBJ1-2, with D possibly being TRBD1 (5 bases). Sequencing was carried out using blood. The TCR sequence derives from a girl aged 2-10 years in good health. This chain's CDR3 is CASSLAGTAAEQGYTF. CDR3 sequence (DNA): TGTGCCAGCAGCTTAGCTGGGACGGCCGCGGAGCAGGGCTACACCTTC.